These 17 T cell receptor beta chains share one sample of origin, sequenced in a study of T cell repertoires in cytomegalovirus infection. MiXCR, applied by TCRdb to the reads, yields one record per CDR3 protein. The data contain around 530,000 distinct CDR3 sequences, around 27% of them seen just once; the ten biggest clones take up roughly an eighth. Source material: PBMCs. The origin of the receptors is a human donor in good health (CMV status not recorded). Some clones in this sample may be carry-over from other donors' samples.

This sequence joins TRBV7-2 and TRBJ2-1, with 7 nucleotides matching TRBD2. The CDR3 runs 15 residues. The germline V gene has CDR1 SGHTA and CDR2 FQGNSA. V was pared by 3 bases and J by 8 bases, with 10 bases of the junction left unmatched. For the CDR3, the DNA is TGTGCCAGCAGCTTTCGCATAGCGGGTGGGGATGAGCAGTTCTTC. This codes for CASSFRIAGGDEQFF.

This clonotype was observed once. The chain carries TRBV5-4 and TRBJ2-7, with 8 bases that match TRBD1. J lost 7 bases, V lost 1 base, and 10 bases had no gene match. The CDR3 extends over 15 amino acids. The germline CDR1 and CDR2 sequences are SGHNT and YYREEE (reference sequence). The CDR3 reads CASSLMDRVIEEQYV. The CDR3 DNA reads as TGTGCCAGCAGCTTGATGGACAGGGTGATCGAGGAGCAGTACGTC.

This clonotype has a handful of counts. The chain has TRBV12-3 or TRBV12-4 and TRBJ2-5; possible D gene TRBD2, 5 bases. Trimming took 8 bases from V and 4 from J, leaving 11 bases between them. The length of the CDR3 is 12 residues. CDR3 nucleotide sequence: TGTGCCAGCGCTAGCTTTGGAGAGACCCAGTACTTC. This translates into CASASFGETQYF.

In this sample, this clonotype turned up a few times. This chain joins TRBV28 and TRBJ2-1, with D possibly matching TRBD2 (6 bases). With 4 bases removed from V and 7 bases from J, the gap between germline ends came to 17 bases. CDR1 MDHEN and CDR2 SYDVKM come from the germline V gene. The CDR3 loop spans 15 amino acids. The DNA for the CDR3 is TGTGCCAGCAGTTCACTAGTGGAGGGTAGAAATGAGCAGTTCTTC. It encodes CASSSLVEGRNEQFF.

This clonotype was observed a few times. V gene TRBV25-1 combines with J gene TRBJ1-4; D is possibly TRBD1 (5 bases). Germline CDR1 MGHDK, CDR2 SYGVNS. V lost 1 base and J lost 7, with 13 bases in between. The CDR3 sequence is 15 residues long. CDR3 sequence (DNA): TGTGCCAGCAGTGAATCTTCAGGGATTCGTGAAAAACTGTTTTTT. Its translation is CASSESSGIREKLFF.

CDR3 in DNA: TGTGCTAGTGGTGGTCTTTTTGGGGGGGGCGATGAGCAGTTCTTC. It translates to CASGGLFGGGDEQFF. V gene TRBV12-5 combines with J gene TRBJ2-1, with a tentative D call TRBD2 (7 bases). The CDR3 length is 15 residues. V was shortened by 5 bases and J by 8 bases, with 19 bases between the two germline ends. Germline V gene sequence: CDR1 LGHNT, CDR2 FRNRAP.

The chain couples TRBV27 to TRBJ2-7, with 7 bases matching TRBD2. CDR1 and CDR2 (germline): MNHEY, SMNVEV (reference sequence). The V gene end was trimmed by 5 bases and the J gene end by 2 bases; junction bases not matched to a gene: 6. The length of the CDR3 is 14 residues. CDR3 bases: TGTGCCAGCAGTGTGCTAGCGGATGCCTACGAGCAGTACTTC. This translates into CASSVLADAYEQYF.

This chain uses TRBV12-5 with TRBJ2-1; D is perhaps TRBD2 (5 bases). Per the germline V gene, CDR1 is LGHNT and CDR2 is FRNRAP. The CDR3 length is 11 residues. V lost 5 bases and J 9 bases, leaving 8 bases between the germline ends. CDR3 DNA: TGTGCTAGTGGTCCCGGGGTTGAGCAGTTCTTC. The encoded protein is CASGPGVEQFF.

This clonotype was observed once. V and J are TRBV6-6 and TRBJ1-2, with no clear D. V was clipped by 0 bases and J by 3 bases, with 14 bases between them. Germline assignment: CDR1 MNHNY and CDR2 SVGAGI (reference sequence). This CDR3 has 16 amino acids. The CDR3 is CASSYSIRAFDYGYTF. In DNA form, the CDR3 reads TGTGCCAGCAGTTACTCGATTAGGGCGTTTGACTATGGCTACACCTTC.

The chain links TRBV7-2 to TRBJ2-7; 8 bases map to TRBD1. After removal of 5 bases from V and 6 bases from J, the junction contained 15 bases not matched to a gene. Germline V gene lookup returns CDR1 SGHTA and CDR2 FQGNSA. The CDR3 totals 16 residues. The CDR3 DNA reads TGTGCCAGCAGCATCGGGACAGGCCCGGAACGCAGCGAGCAGTACTTC. This codes for CASSIGTGPERSEQYF.

As to this clonotype: At one end the junction does not follow the germline gene, possibly because of a read error. The chain couples TRBV12-5 to TRBJ1-2, with 7 positions matching TRBD1. The CDR3 totals 11 residues. The germline V gene has CDR1 LGHNT and CDR2 FRNRAP. The CDR3 sequence: CASGFLGTAIF. Here the CDR3 DNA reads TGTGCTAGTGGTTTTCTAGGGACAGCCATCTTC.

This clonotype was counted only a few times. The chain employs TRBV7-2 and TRBJ2-2, with D unresolved. Germline loops: CDR1 SGHTA, CDR2 FQGNSA. Trimming cost V 2 bases and J 5 bases, with 6 bases left between them. CDR3 length equals 13 residues. CDR3 region: CASSLIVTGELFF. CDR3 DNA sequence: TGTGCCAGCAGCTTAATAGTTACCGGGGAGCTGTTTTTT.

The table lists this clonotype with a few counts. The chain couples TRBV2 to TRBJ2-7, with TRBD2 matching 7 bases. V was pared by 0 bases and J by 2 bases, with 4 bases of the junction left unmatched. Germline lookup yields CDR1 SNHLY and CDR2 FYNNEI. There are 15 residues in the CDR3. CDR3 nucleotide sequence: TGTGCCAGCAGTGAAGCGCTGGGGGGGGCCTACGAGCAGTACTTC. Protein sequence: CASSEALGGAYEQYF.

The gene calls are TRBV20-1 and TRBJ1-5; possibly TRBD1 for D (5 bases). The germline gives CDR1 DFQATT, CDR2 SNEGSKA (reference sequence). The CDR3 contains 14 residues. V was cut by 3 bases and J by 5 bases, with 14 bases left in between. CDR3 loop: CSASQGGVDQPQHF. In DNA, the CDR3 is TGCAGTGCTAGCCAGGGAGGAGTAGATCAGCCCCAGCATTTT.

This clonotype was observed a handful of times. V usage is TRBV6-6 and J usage is TRBJ1-4; 9 bases are shared with TRBD1. V trimming: 2 bases; J trimming: 8 bases; junction bases outside the gene matches: 6. The CDR3 has 15 amino acids. Germline values: CDR1 MNHNY, CDR2 SVGAGI (reference sequence). In nucleotides, the CDR3 is TGTGCCAGCAGTTACGGGGGGACAGGGCTAGAAAAACTGTTTTTT. This encodes CASSYGGTGLEKLFF.

V is TRBV19 and J is TRBJ1-1, with D possibly being TRBD1 (6 bases). CDR1 and CDR2 from the germline V gene are LNHDA and SQIVND (reference sequence). Trimming shortened V by 7 bases and J by 1 base, and 22 bases separated the two germline ends. The CDR3 loop spans 17 amino acids. For the CDR3, the DNA is TGTGCCAGTAACGACAGACGGGACAAGAGGGGGAACACTGAAGCTTTCTTT. It encodes CASNDRRDKRGNTEAFF.

This clonotype was seen ten or more times. This sequence joins TRBV7-2 and TRBJ2-5; D is possibly TRBD2 (6 bases). Trimming left V 1 base short and J 4 bases short, with 10 bases between. CDR1 is SGHTA and CDR2 is FQGNSA in the germline V gene. The CDR3 runs to 14 residues. The CDR3 spells CASSLVRERETQYF. CDR3 in DNA: TGTGCCAGCAGCTTAGTACGGGAGAGAGAGACCCAGTACTTC.